Sequencing of this T cell receptor (beta chain) was carried out in a study of blood T cell repertoires in COVID-19. Study details: Sites in the United States, Italy and Spain provided acute and convalescent COVID-19 samples. Sample material is recorded as cDNA or gDNA derived from T cells, B-cell-depleted T cells, or PBMCs.

As originally analysed: Estimated nucleated cell counts came from reference gene primer amplification. The assay was immunoSEQ multiplex PCR, and TCRdb's table has in-frame clones only and misses some. The D gene and trimming were derived from the DNA, and the V and J assignments and clone size from that table. The sample records about 140,000 clones, 70% to 90% being singletons. J lost 8 bases, V lost 1 base, and 12 bases had no gene match. Germline CDR1 and CDR2: SGHDN and FVKESK. This CDR3 is built from 18 residues. This TCR came from a man aged 50-59 years with acute or convalescent COVID-19. The rearrangement uses TRBV14 and TRBJ2-4; 12 positions agree with TRBD2. Sequenced sample: peripheral blood. The CDR3 DNA is TGTGCCAGCAGCCAAGTCCCCCCGACTAGCGGGGGCGTCTACATTCAGTACTTC. Translated, it gives CASSQVPPTSGGVYIQYF.